This section outlines one TCR beta chain sequence together with its context. No antigen is known for it. These data originate in a study of CD8+CD57+ T cells in acquired aplastic anemia. About the study: An average of roughly 3 ug of DNA was obtained from sorted CD4+ and CD8+ cells. Broader study findings: Between patients and controls, about 30 CD8+ CDR3 sequences were found in common.

Genomic DNA, serving as template, underwent TCR beta VDJ and CDR3 profiling. Each CDR3 protein is one row after TCRdb ran MiXCR on the reads. Of fewer than 200,000 distinct CDR3 sequences in the sample, around 75% were seen once. In patients chosen for sequencing, flow cytometry had shown CD8+CD57+ cell expansion. Severe acquired aplastic anemia was the diagnosis recorded for all patients. Blood samples were obtained from patients who had received no prior therapy. Sequenced sample: sorted CD4+, CD8+, or CD8+CD57+ T cells (not recorded which) from PBMCs. This sequence was found in a human donor with aplastic anemia.

The DNA of the CDR3 is TGTGCCAGCAGCGCTCGACTAGCGGGAGATGGAAATGAGCAGTTCTTC. It is translated as CASSARLAGDGNEQFF. The V call is TRBV7-9, the J call TRBJ2-1; 12 nucleotides line up with TRBD2. The CDR3 has 16 amino acids. CDR1 and CDR2 from the germline V gene are SEHNR and FQNEAQ (reference sequence). Trimming at V came to 5 bases and at J to 7 bases, leaving 9 bases not matched to a gene.